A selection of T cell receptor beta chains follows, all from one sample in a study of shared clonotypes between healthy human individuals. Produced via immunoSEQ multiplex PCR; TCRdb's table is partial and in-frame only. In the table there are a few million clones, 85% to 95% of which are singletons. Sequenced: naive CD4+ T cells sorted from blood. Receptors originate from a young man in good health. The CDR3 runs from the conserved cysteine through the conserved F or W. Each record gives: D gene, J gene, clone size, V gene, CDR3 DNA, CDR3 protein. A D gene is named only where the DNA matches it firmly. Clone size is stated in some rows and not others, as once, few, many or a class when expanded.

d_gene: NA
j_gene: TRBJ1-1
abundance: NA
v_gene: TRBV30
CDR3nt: TGTGCCTGGAGTACTCAAGTGGACACTGAAGCTTTCTTT
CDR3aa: CAWSTQVDTEAFF

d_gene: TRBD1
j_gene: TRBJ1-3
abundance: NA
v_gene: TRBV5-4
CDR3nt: TGTGCCAGCAGCGCGGGACAGGGCACCTCTGGAAACACCATATATTTT
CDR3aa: CASSAGQGTSGNTIYF

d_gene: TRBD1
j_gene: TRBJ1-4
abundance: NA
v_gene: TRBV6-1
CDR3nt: TGTGCCAGCAACCTCCAGGGGGTTAATGAAAAACTGTTTTTT
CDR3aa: CASNLQGVNEKLFF

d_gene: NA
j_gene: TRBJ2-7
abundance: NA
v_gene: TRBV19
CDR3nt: TGTGCCAGTAGTATGGGTCGACAGTTTTCCTACGAGCAGTACTTC
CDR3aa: CASSMGRQFSYEQYF

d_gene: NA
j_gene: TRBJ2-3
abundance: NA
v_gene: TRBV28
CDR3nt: TGTGCCAGCAGTTTATCCACATGGGAAACAGATACGCAGTATTTT
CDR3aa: CASSLSTWETDTQYF

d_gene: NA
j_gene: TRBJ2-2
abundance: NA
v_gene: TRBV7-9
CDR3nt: TGTGCCAGCAGCTTAGGTGGCAGTAACACCGGGGAGCTGTTTTTT
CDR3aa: CASSLGGSNTGELFF

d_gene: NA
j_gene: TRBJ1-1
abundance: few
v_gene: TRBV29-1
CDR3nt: TGCAGCGTTAGGGACACTGAAGCTTTCTTT
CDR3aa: CSVRDTEAFF

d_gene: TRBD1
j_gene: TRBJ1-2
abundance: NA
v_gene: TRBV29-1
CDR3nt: TGCAGCGTGGGACAGGGGGCGCGAGATGGCTACACCTTC
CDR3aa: CSVGQGARDGYTF

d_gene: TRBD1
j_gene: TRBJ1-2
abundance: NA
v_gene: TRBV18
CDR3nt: TGTGCCAGCTCACCACGACAGGGGGATCACTATGGCTACACCTTC
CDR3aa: CASSPRQGDHYGYTF

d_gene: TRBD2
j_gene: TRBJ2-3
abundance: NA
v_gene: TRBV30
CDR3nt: TGTGCCTGGAGTGGCGGGGACTACACAGATACGCAGTATTTT
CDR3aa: CAWSGGDYTDTQYF

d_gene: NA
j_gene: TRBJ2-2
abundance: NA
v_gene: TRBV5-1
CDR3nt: TGCGCCAGCATCTGGGCTGACACCGGGGAGCTGTTTTTT
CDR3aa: CASIWADTGELFF

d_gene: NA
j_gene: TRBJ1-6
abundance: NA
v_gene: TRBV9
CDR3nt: TGTGCCAGCAGCCTTAACCAGTATAATTCACCCCTCCACTTT
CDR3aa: CASSLNQYNSPLHF

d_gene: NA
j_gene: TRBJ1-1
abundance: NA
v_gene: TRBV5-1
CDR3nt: TGCGCCAGCAGCCCGGACAAGTCGGCCACTGAAGCTTTCTTT
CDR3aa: CASSPDKSATEAFF

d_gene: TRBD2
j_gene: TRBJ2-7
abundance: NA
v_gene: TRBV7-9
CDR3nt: TGTGCCAGCAGCCTCGCCCTTGGGCGCGGGGGTTCCTACGAGCAGTACTTC
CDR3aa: CASSLALGRGGSYEQYF

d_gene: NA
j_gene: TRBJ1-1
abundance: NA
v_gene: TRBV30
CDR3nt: TGTGCCTGGAGTGTACTAAACAGGGCGAACACTGAAGCTTTCTTT
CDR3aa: CAWSVLNRANTEAFF

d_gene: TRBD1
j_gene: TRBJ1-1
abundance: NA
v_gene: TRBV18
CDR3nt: TGTGCCAGCTCACCTCCGTCAGGGGGCGGGGGCACTGAAGCTTTCTTT
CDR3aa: CASSPPSGGGGTEAFF

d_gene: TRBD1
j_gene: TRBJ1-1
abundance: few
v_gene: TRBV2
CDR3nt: TGTGCCAGCAGCAGACAGGGCCCCATGAACACTGAAGCTTTCTTT
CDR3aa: CASSRQGPMNTEAFF

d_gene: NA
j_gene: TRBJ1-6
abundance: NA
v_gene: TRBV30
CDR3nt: TGTGCCTGGAGTGTTTTCGGGACAAATAATTCACCCCTCCACTTT
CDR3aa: CAWSVFGTNNSPLHF

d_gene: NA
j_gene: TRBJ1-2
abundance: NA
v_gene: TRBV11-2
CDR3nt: TGTGCCAGCAGCGCAGAGATGAACTATGGCTACACCTTC
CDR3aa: CASSAEMNYGYTF

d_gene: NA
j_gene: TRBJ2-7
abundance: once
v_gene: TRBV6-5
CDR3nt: TGTGCCAGCAGCCATTCCTACGAGCAGTACTTC
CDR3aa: CASSHSYEQYF

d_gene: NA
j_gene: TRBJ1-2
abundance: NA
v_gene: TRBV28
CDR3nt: TGTGCCAGCAGTTTGTATAGGGAGGCTAACTATGGCTACACCTTC
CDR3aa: CASSLYREANYGYTF

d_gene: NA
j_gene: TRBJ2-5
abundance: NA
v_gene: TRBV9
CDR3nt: TGTGCCAGCAGCGTAGGGGGGAAAGAGACCCAGTACTTC
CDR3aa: CASSVGGKETQYF

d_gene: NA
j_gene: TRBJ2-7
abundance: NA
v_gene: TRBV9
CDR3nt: TGTGCCAGCAGCGTAGGAGTTTCGAGCTCCTACGAGCAGTACTTC
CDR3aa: CASSVGVSSSYEQYF

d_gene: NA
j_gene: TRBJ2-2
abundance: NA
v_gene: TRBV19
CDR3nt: TGTGCCAGTAGTATGATCGGGGAGCTGTTTTTT
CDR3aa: CASSMIGELFF

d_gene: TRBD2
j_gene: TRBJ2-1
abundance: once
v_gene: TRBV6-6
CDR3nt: TGTGCCAGCAGTTTAGGTGGACTAGCGGGAAATGAGCAGTTCTTC
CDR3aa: CASSLGGLAGNEQFF

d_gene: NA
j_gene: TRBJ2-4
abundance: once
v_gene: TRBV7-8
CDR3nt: TGTGCCAGCAGCTCGCTCAAAGCCAAAAACATTCAGTACTTC
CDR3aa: CASSSLKAKNIQYF

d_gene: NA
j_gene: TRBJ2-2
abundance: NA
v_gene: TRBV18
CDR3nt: TGTGCCAGCTCACCCTTACAGGGCATCCTTGCCGGGGAGCTGTTTTTT
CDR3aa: CASSPLQGILAGELFF

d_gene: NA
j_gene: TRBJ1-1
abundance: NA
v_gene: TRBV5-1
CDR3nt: TGCGCCAGCAGCTTGATATCGGTCGGATCCGTGAACACTGAAGCTTTCTTT
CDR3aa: CASSLISVGSVNTEAFF

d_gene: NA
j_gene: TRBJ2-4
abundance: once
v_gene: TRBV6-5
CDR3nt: TGTGCCAGCAGTCGCGCCATCGGAAACATTCAGTACTTC
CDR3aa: CASSRAIGNIQYF

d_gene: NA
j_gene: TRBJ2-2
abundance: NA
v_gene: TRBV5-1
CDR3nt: TGCGCCAGCAGCCAGGACATGGCGGGCGGGGAGCTGTTTTTT
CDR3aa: CASSQDMAGGELFF

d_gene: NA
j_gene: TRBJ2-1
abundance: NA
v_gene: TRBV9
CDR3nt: TGTGCCAGCAGCGTAAGCGGGTTGAGCTCCTACAATGAGCAGTTCTTC
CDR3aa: CASSVSGLSSYNEQFF

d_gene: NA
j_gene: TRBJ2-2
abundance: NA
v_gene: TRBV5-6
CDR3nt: TGTGCCAGCAGCCTAGGGGGCACTAGCGACCGCACCGGGGAGCTGTTTTTT
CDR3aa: CASSLGGTSDRTGELFF

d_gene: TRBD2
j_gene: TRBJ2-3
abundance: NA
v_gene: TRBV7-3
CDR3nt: TGTGCCAGCAGCTTTGGCGGGGGACCCACAGATACGCAGTATTTT
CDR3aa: CASSFGGGPTDTQYF

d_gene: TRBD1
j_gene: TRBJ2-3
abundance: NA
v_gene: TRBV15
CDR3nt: TGTGCCACCAGCAGGGACAGGGGAGAAGATACGCAGTATTTT
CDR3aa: CATSRDRGEDTQYF

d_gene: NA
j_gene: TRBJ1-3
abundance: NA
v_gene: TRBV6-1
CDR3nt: TGTGCCAGCAGTGAAGTTGGAGGGGCCATATATTTT
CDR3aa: CASSEVGGAIYF

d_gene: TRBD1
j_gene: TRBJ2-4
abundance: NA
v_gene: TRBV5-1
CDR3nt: TGCGCCAGCAGCCCTCAGGACAGGGGAAAAAACATTCAGTACTTC
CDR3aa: CASSPQDRGKNIQYF

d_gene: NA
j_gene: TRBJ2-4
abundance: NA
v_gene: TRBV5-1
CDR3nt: TGCGCCAGCAGCTTGTTGGAGGAAGCCAAAAACATTCAGTACTTC
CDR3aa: CASSLLEEAKNIQYF

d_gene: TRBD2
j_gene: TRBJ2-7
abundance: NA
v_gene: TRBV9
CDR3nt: TGTGCCAGCAGCGCTTCGACTAGCGGGATCCTGGGGGAGCAGTACTTC
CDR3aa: CASSASTSGILGEQYF

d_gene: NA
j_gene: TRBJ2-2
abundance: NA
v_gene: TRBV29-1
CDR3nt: TGCAGCGTCCGAAACACCGGGGAGCTGTTTTTT
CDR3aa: CSVRNTGELFF